The 21 T cell receptor beta chains below were found in one sample sequenced in a study of T cell responses to AZD1222 COVID-19 vaccine. Only in-frame clones appear in the TCRdb table, and some are missing; sequencing was by immunoSEQ multiplex PCR. The repertoire includes 90,000 to 120,000 clones, roughly 90% of them detected once, and 6.6% sits in the top ten. The material was peripheral blood, obtained on day 0 of AZD1222 vaccination. All receptors derive from an adult in good health.

This sequence joins TRBV19 and TRBJ1-4, with D possibly being TRBD1 (5 bases). Germline CDR1 LNHDA, CDR2 SQIVND (reference sequence). Trimming removed 2 bases from V and 7 bases from J, with 5 bases in between. The CDR3 sequence is 12 residues long. CDR3 sequence reads: CASSIQGEKLFF. As DNA, the CDR3 is TGTGCCAGTAGTATACAGGGTGAAAAACTGTTTTTT.

This rearrangement joins TRBV19 to TRBJ2-2, with 13 bases that match TRBD2. CDR1 and CDR2 (germline): LNHDA, SQIVND (reference sequence). V lost 10 bases to trimming and J lost 4 bases; unmatched junction nucleotides: 6. The CDR3 contains 15 residues. The CDR3 is CATDGTSGVTGELFF. As DNA, the CDR3 is TGTGCCACCGACGGGACTAGCGGGGTCACCGGGGAGCTGTTTTTT.

The J gene is TRBJ1-5, the V gene TRBV21-1; the D segment call TRBD1 is taken from the table without a DNA check. TRBV21-1 is marked as a pseudogene. The CDR3 runs 13 residues. The CDR3 loop reads CASVGDSNQPQHF. Here the CDR3 DNA reads TGTGCCTCGGTAGGGGATAGCAATCAGCCCCAGCATTTT.

V and J are TRBV24-1 and TRBJ2-7; D is uncertain. The V gene's germline CDR1 is KGHDR and CDR2 SFDVKD. The germline V and J ends were trimmed by 9 bases and 1 base, with 12 bases remaining between them. The CDR3 runs 13 residues. The CDR3 region is CATRADRSYEQYF. For the CDR3, the DNA is TGTGCCACCCGAGCTGACCGGTCCTACGAGCAGTACTTC.

The CDR3 region has the DNA TGTGCCAGCAGCCCTGGAGGGAGGTACGAGCAGTACTTC. Translation gives CASSPGGRYEQYF. The chain carries TRBV3-1 (or the pseudogene TRBV3-2) and TRBJ2-7, with D possibly matching TRBD2 (6 bases). The CDR3 runs to 13 residues. Germline CDR1 LGHDT, CDR2 YNNKEL (reference sequence). V lost 4 bases and J 4 bases, leaving 11 bases between the germline ends.

This chain links TRBV28 with TRBJ2-2; 14 bases map to TRBD2. The germline CDR1 and CDR2 sequences are MDHEN and SYDVKM. V was clipped by 8 bases and J by 7 bases; unmatched bases: 9. The CDR3 runs to 16 residues. In nucleotides, the CDR3 is TGTGCCAGCGGCCCGGGGACTAGCGGGAGAATCGGGGAGCTGTTTTTT. This gives the protein CASGPGTSGRIGELFF.

This sequence joins TRBV11-3 and TRBJ1-1; D ambiguous. The CDR3 length is 10 residues. Trimming stripped 2 bases from V and 8 bases from J, with 3 bases between. The germline V gene has CDR1 SGHNT and CDR2 YENEEA. CDR3 DNA: TGTGCCAGCAGCTTACGCGAAGCTTTCTTT. It yields the protein CASSLREAFF.

This clone was recorded only once. The rearrangement joins TRBV10-3 to TRBJ2-7; possible D gene TRBD2, 6 bases. CDR3 length: 13 amino acids. Trimming took 10 bases from V and 0 from J, leaving 13 bases between them. Per germline, CDR1 ENHRY and CDR2 SYGVKD. The CDR3 sequence: CATFSGPSYEQYF. DNA for the CDR3: TGTGCCACCTTTAGCGGACCCTCCTACGAGCAGTACTTC.

This sequence joins TRBV5-4 and TRBJ1-2; 9 nucleotides line up with TRBD1. The CDR3 is made up of 14 amino acids. The germline gives CDR1 SGHNT, CDR2 YYREEE (reference sequence). J gave up 7 bases and V 4 bases, and 8 bases lay outside the gene matches. In nucleotides, the CDR3 is TGTGCCAGCAGCCTCGGGACAGGGTTTGGTGGCTACACCTTC. Translating it yields CASSLGTGFGGYTF.

This chain joins TRBV28 and TRBJ1-4, with D maybe TRBD1 (6 bases). Germline V gene data show CDR1 as MDHEN and CDR2 as SYDVKM. Trimming removed 10 bases at V and 4 bases at J, with 19 bases between. CDR3 length: 15 amino acids. CDR3 protein: CATLNGGRVNEKLFF. The CDR3 nucleotides are TGTGCCACCCTTAATGGGGGCAGGGTTAATGAAAAACTGTTTTTT.

In nucleotides, the CDR3 is TGTGCCATCAGTGGAAACAGGGGAGGGTCCGGGGAGCTGTTTTTT. Protein: CAISGNRGGSGELFF. This rearrangement joins TRBV10-3 to TRBJ2-2, with D perhaps matching TRBD1 or TRBD2 (7 bases each). CDR3 size: 15 residues. V shed 4 bases and J shed 6 bases, with 15 bases lying between them. Germline CDR1 and CDR2: ENHRY and SYGVKD.

The gene calls are TRBV3-1 (or the pseudogene TRBV3-2) and TRBJ1-5; D remains ambiguous. Trimming removed 0 bases at V and 5 bases at J, with 11 bases between. CDR3 length equals 15 residues. The germline CDR1 and CDR2 sequences are LGHDT and YNNKEL (reference sequence). The CDR3 DNA reads as TGTGCCAGCAGCCAAGATCGGACGATTCATCAGCCCCAGCATTTT. Translating it yields CASSQDRTIHQPQHF.

The chain links TRBV30 to TRBJ1-5; the D gene is possibly TRBD1 (6 bases). Trimming took off 1 base at V and 5 bases at J, with 12 bases between the two ends. The germline V gene has CDR1 GTSNPN and CDR2 SVGIG (reference sequence). This CDR3 is built from 14 residues. The CDR3 is CAWSAGQIDQPQHF. In DNA, the CDR3 is TGTGCCTGGAGTGCCGGACAGATCGATCAGCCCCAGCATTTT.

The chain links TRBV29-1 to TRBJ1-2; tentatively, D is TRBD1 (5 bases). Germline V gene lookup returns CDR1 SQVTM and CDR2 ANQGSEA. The CDR3 runs 16 residues. The V and J ends lost 6 bases and 0 bases respectively, with 20 bases between them. The CDR3 protein is CSVGLSLGVSNYGYTF. CDR3 nucleotide sequence: TGCAGCGTAGGTCTTTCCTTAGGGGTTTCTAACTATGGCTACACCTTC. The full variable domain, rest sourced from reference TRBV29-1 and TRBJ1-2, is SAVISQKPSRDICQRGTSLTIQCQVDSQVTMMFWYRQQPGQSLTLIATANQGSEATYESGFVIDKFPISRPNLTFSTLTVSNMSPEDSSIYLCSVGLSLGVSNYGYTFGSGTRLTVV.

The chain combines TRBV5-1 with TRBJ2-2, with D unresolved. Germline-derived CDR1 and CDR2 are SGHRS and YFSETQ. The V end lost 0 bases, the J end lost 0 bases, and 9 bases lay between the germline ends. The CDR3 has 16 residues. The CDR3, as DNA: TGCGCCAGCAGCTTGGTGGTCTCCCCGAACACCGGGGAGCTGTTTTTT. This sequence encodes CASSLVVSPNTGELFF.

The CDR3 DNA follows: TGTGCCAGTACCGGACAGAACAATGAAAAACTGTTTTTT. Translating gives CASTGQNNEKLFF. The chain links TRBV19 to TRBJ1-4; D might be TRBD1 (6 bases). The ends were cut back, 7 bases at V and 5 bases at J, with 11 bases in the middle. This CDR3 contains 13 residues. CDR1 LNHDA and CDR2 SQIVND come from the germline V gene (reference sequence).

This chain's CDR3 is CASSRQSSYNSPLHF. CDR3 coding DNA: TGTGCCAGTAGCCGACAGAGCTCCTATAATTCACCCCTCCACTTT. The chain employs TRBV19 and TRBJ1-6; perhaps TRBD1 as D (5 bases). Trimming pared 6 bases from V and 0 bases from J, leaving 9 bases between. Germline V gene data show CDR1 as LNHDA and CDR2 as SQIVND (reference sequence). The CDR3 runs 15 residues.

The chain is built from TRBV5-1 and TRBJ1-5; 7 bases fit TRBD1. Germline V gene data show CDR1 as SGHRS and CDR2 as YFSETQ. J gave up 4 bases and V 0 bases, and 7 bases lay outside the gene matches. This CDR3 has 16 residues. The CDR3 bases are TGCGCCAGCAGCTTGGACGGCAGGGGGAAAAATCAGCCCCAGCATTTT. Residues: CASSLDGRGKNQPQHF.

The genes are TRBV9 and TRBJ2-2; TRBD1 matches 7 bases. The V and J ends lost 3 bases and 3 bases, in that order; junction bases with no gene match: 11. CDR3 size: 17 residues. Germline V gene data show CDR1 as SGDLS and CDR2 as YYNGEE. The CDR3 DNA reads TGTGCCAGCAGCGCAAGCCGGGACAGCGATTACACCGGGGAGCTGTTTTTT. Its translation is CASSASRDSDYTGELFF.

V and J are TRBV7-9 and TRBJ2-2, with D possibly called TRBD1 or TRBD2 (5 bases each). The CDR3 consists of 17 residues. Per the germline V gene, CDR1 is SEHNR and CDR2 is FQNEAQ (reference sequence). Trimming removed 4 bases at V and 7 bases at J, with 22 bases between. The CDR3 DNA follows: TGTGCCAGCAGCTCTCCGAGACTGGGACGAACGGGCGGGGAGCTGTTTTTT. Translated, it gives CASSSPRLGRTGGELFF.

The J gene is TRBJ2-1, the V gene TRBV28, with TRBD2 matching over 14 bases. The trim removed 5 bases at V and 7 bases at J, leaving 10 bases unmatched. The CDR3 extends over 17 amino acids. Germline CDR1 reads MDHEN; CDR2 reads SYDVKM. The DNA for the CDR3 is TGTGCCAGCAGTCCTTCTTCCGGGACTAGCGGGAGAAATGAGCAGTTCTTC. Translating gives CASSPSSGTSGRNEQFF.